This T cell receptor (beta chain) was captured in a study of T-cell memory formation after mild COVID-19. Notes on the study in general: The study found balanced CD4/CD8 in clones contracting day 15 to 85 and a CD4+ lean in later expanders.

About this clonotype: The antigen is not known.

TCR alpha and TCR beta cDNA libraries with sample barcodes and UMIs came from 5'RACE using constant-segment primers. One entry per CDR3 protein, called by TCRdb with MiXCR from the 5' RACE reads. The sample records fewer than 650,000 distinct CDR3 sequences, roughly 21% being singletons. V was cut by 6 bases and J by 6 bases, with 9 bases left in between. This CDR3 has 13 residues. Germline V gene lookup returns CDR1 LNHNV and CDR2 YYDKDF (reference sequence). J is TRBJ1-6 and V is TRBV15, with D possibly being TRBD1 (5 bases). Sequenced sample: PBMCs or a T cell subset sorted from them (not recorded which). The sequence came from an adult woman who had mild COVID-19 (a few samples of this study predate the infection). Cell type and time point are not known. The DNA for the CDR3 is TGTGCCACCAGGCCCCAGGGTAATTCACCCCTCCACTTT. Its translation is CATRPQGNSPLHF.